This TCR beta chain was documented in a study of cytomegalovirus exposure and HLA in healthy donors. The PCR was carried out with 60 Vbeta primers and 13 Jbeta primers. The method was immunoSEQ multiplex PCR; TCRdb's version includes in-frame clones alone and lacks a portion of them. The sample records approximately 76,000 clones, roughly 64% being singletons. This CDR3 region has 12 residues. In germline, CDR1 is MGHDK, CDR2 SYGVNS. The trim removed 7 bases at V and 6 bases at J, leaving 5 bases unmatched. Material: PBMCs. The chain couples TRBV25-1 to TRBJ2-7; 8 nucleotides agree with TRBD1. This clonotype originated in a man aged 30-40 years in good health and CMV-seropositive. The CDR3 is CASNSGGSEQYF. The CDR3 DNA is TGTGCCAGCAACTCAGGGGGCTCCGAGCAGTACTTC.